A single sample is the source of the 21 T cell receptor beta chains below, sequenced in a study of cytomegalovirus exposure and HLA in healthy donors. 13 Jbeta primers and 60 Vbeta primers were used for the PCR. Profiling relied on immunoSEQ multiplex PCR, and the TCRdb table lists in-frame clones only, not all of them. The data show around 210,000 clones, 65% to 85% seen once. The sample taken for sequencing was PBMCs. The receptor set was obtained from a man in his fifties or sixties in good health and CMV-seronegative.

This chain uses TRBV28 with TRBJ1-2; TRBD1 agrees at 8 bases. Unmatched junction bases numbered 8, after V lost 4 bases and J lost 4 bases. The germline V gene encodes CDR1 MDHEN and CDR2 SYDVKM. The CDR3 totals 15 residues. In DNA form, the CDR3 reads TGTGCCAGCAGTTCAACAGGGGGAATCTCCTATGGCTACACCTTC. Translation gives CASSSTGGISYGYTF.

CDR3: CASSPQDREAYEQYF. In nucleotides, the CDR3 is TGCGCCAGCAGCCCCCAGGACAGGGAGGCATACGAGCAGTACTTC. The rearrangement uses TRBV4-1 and TRBJ2-7; 8 bases line up with TRBD1. This CDR3 spans 15 amino acids. Trimming at V came to 4 bases and at J to 4 bases, leaving 9 bases not matched to a gene. The V gene's germline CDR1 is MGHRA and CDR2 YSYEKL.

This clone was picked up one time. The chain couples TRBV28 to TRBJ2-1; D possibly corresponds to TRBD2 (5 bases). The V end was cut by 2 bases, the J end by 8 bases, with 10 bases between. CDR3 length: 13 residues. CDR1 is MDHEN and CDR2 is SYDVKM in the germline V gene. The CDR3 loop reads CASSLRGSDEQFF. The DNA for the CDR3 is TGTGCCAGCAGTTTAAGAGGGTCGGATGAGCAGTTCTTC.

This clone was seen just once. The DNA of the CDR3 is TGTGCCAGCAGTTTAAGTACAGGGTTTGGGCAAGAGACCCAGTACTTC. As protein: CASSLSTGFGQETQYF. The chain joins TRBV28 to TRBJ2-5, with D possibly being TRBD1 (6 bases). V was trimmed by 2 bases and J by 2 bases, leaving 15 bases between them. This CDR3 spans 16 amino acids. CDR1 and CDR2 (germline): MDHEN, SYDVKM.

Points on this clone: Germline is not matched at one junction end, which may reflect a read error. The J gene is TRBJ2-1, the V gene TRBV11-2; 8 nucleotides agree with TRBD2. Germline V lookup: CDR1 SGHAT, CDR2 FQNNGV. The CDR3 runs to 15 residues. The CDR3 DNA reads TGTGCCAGCAGCCTAGAGAGCGGGAGAGGCAATGAGCAGTTCTTC. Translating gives CASSLESGRGNEQFF. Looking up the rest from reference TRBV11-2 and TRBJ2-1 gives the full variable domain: EAGVAQSPRYKIIEKRQSVAFWCNPISGHATLYWYQQILGQGPKLLIQFQNNGVVDDSQLPKDRFSAERLKGVDSTLKIQPAKLEDSAVYLCASSLESGRGNEQFFGPGTRLTVL.

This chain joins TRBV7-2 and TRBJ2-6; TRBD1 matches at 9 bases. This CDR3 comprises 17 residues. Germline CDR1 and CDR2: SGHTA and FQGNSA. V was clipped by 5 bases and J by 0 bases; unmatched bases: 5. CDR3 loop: CASSQQGASSGANVLTF. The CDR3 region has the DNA TGTGCCAGCAGCCAACAGGGGGCGAGCTCTGGGGCCAACGTCCTGACTTTC.

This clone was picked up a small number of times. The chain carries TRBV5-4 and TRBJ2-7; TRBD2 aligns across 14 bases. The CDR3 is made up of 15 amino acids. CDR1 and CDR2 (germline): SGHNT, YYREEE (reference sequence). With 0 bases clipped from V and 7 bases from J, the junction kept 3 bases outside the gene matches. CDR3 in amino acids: CASSLEGTSGREQYF. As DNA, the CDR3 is TGTGCCAGCAGCTTGGAAGGGACTAGCGGGAGAGAGCAGTACTTC.

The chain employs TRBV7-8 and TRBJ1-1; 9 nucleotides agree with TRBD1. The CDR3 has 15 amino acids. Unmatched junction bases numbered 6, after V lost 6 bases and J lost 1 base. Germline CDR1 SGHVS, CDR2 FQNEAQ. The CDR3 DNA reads TGTGCCAGCAGGGACAGGGGATGGGGGAACACTGAAGCTTTCTTT. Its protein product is CASRDRGWGNTEAFF.

CDR3 protein: CASSLVGDFQETQYF. The CDR3 nucleotides are TGCGCCAGCAGCTTGGTGGGGGACTTTCAAGAGACCCAGTACTTC. The chain carries TRBV5-1 and TRBJ2-5; D might be TRBD2 (6 bases). Per the germline V gene, CDR1 is SGHRS and CDR2 is YFSETQ. CDR3 length equals 15 residues. V was cut by 0 bases and J by 2 bases, with 11 bases left in between.

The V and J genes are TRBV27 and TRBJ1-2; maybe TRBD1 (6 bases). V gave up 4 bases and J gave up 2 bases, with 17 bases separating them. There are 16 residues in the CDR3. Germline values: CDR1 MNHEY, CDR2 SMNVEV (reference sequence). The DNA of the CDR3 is TGTGCCAGCAGTTATGGGGGCCGGGGCCCCAACTATGGCTACACCTTC. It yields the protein CASSYGGRGPNYGYTF.

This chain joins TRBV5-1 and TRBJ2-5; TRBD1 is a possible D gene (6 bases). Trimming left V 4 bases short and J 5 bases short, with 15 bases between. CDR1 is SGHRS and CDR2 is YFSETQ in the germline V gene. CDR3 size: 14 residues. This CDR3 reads CASSSPGAGETQYF. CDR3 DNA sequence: TGCGCCAGCAGCAGTCCAGGGGCCGGGGAGACCCAGTACTTC.

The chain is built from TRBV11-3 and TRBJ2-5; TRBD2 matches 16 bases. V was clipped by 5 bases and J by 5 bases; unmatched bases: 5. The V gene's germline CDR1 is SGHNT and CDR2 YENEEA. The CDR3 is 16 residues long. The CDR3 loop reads CASSPGLAGGGETQYF. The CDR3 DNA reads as TGTGCCAGCAGCCCGGGACTAGCGGGAGGGGGGGAGACCCAGTACTTC.

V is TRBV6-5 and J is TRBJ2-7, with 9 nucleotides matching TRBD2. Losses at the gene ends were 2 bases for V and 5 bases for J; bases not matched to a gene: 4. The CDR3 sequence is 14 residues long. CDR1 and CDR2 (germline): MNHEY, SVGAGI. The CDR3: CASSYAGGQNEQYF. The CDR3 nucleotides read TGTGCCAGCAGTTACGCGGGAGGGCAGAACGAGCAGTACTTC.

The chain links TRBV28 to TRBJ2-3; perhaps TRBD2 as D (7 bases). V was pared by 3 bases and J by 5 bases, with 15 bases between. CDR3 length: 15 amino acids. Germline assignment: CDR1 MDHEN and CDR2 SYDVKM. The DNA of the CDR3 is TGTGCCAGCAGTTTCGGGGGAGGGGGGGAAGATACGCAGTATTTT. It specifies CASSFGGGGEDTQYF.

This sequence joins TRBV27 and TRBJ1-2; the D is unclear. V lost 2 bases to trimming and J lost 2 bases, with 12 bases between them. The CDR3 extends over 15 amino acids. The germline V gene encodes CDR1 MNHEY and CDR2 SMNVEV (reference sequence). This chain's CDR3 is CASSLQTPGNYGYTF. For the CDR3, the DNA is TGTGCCAGCAGTTTACAAACTCCGGGGAACTATGGCTACACCTTC.

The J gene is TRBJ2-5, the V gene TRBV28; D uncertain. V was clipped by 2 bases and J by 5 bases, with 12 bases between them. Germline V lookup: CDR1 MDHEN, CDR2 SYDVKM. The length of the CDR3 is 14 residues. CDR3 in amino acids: CASSLLSRKETQYF. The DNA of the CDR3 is TGTGCCAGCAGTTTACTGTCCAGGAAGGAGACCCAGTACTTC.

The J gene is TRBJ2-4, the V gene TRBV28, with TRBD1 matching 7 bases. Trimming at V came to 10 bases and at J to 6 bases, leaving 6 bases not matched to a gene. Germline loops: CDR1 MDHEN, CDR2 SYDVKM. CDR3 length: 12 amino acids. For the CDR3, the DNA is TGTGCCACCCAGGGGACAGCAAACATTCAGTACTTC. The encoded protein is CATQGTANIQYF.

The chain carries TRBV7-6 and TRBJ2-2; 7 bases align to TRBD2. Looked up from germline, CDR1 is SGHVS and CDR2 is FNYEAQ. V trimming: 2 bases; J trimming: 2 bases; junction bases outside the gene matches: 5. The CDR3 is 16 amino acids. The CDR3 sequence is CASSLISGRNTGELFF. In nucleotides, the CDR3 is TGTGCCAGCAGCTTAATTAGCGGGCGAAACACCGGGGAGCTGTTTTTT.

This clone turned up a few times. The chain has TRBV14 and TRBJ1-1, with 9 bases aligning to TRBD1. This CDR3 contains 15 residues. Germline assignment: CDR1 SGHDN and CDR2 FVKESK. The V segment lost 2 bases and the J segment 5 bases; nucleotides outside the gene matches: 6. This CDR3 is CASSQSRTGVTEAFF. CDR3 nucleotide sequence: TGTGCCAGCAGCCAAAGTAGGACAGGGGTGACTGAAGCTTTCTTT.

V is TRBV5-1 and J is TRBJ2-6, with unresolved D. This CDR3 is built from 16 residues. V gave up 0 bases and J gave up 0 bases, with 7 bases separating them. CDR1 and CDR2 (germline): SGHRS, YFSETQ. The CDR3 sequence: CASSLGQISGANVLTF. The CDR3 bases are TGCGCCAGCAGCTTGGGGCAGATCTCTGGGGCCAACGTCCTGACTTTC.

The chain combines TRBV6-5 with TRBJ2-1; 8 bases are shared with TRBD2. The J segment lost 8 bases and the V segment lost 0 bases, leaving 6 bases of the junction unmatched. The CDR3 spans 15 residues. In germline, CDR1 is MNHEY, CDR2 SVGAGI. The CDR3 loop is CASSYSLAGTDEQFF. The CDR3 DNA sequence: TGTGCCAGCAGTTACTCCCTAGCGGGCACGGATGAGCAGTTCTTC.